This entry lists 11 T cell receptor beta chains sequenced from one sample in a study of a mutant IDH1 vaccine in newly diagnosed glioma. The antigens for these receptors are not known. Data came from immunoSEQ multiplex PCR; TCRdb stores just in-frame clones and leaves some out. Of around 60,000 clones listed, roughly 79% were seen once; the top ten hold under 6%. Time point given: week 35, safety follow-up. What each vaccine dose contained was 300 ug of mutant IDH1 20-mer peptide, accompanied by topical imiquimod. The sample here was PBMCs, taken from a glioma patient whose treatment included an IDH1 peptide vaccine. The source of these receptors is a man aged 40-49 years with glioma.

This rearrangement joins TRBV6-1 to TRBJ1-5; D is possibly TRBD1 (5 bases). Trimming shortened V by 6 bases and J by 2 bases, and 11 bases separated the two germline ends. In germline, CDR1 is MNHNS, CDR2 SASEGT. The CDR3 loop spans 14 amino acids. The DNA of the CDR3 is TGTGCCAGCAGGCAGTTAGGGGGCAATCAGCCCCAGCATTTT. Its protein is CASRQLGGNQPQHF.

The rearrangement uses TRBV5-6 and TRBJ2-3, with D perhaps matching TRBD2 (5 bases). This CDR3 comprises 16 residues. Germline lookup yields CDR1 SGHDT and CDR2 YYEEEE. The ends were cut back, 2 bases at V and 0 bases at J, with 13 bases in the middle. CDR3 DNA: TGTGCCAGCAGCTTCTCGGCCCGGGGAAGCACAGATACGCAGTATTTT. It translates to CASSFSARGSTDTQYF.

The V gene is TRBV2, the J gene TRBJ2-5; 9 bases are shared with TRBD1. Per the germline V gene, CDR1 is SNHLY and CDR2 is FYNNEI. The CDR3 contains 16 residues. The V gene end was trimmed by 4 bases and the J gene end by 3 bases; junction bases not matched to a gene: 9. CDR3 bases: TGTGCCAGCAGTGCCGGGACAGGGAATTACAAAGAGACCCAGTACTTC. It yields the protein CASSAGTGNYKETQYF.

The CDR3 protein is CASTSARGRSGYTF. CDR3 DNA: TGTGCCAGCACCTCCGCCAGGGGGAGGAGCGGCTACACCTTC. V gene TRBV28 combines with J gene TRBJ1-2, with 7 bases lining up with TRBD1. The CDR3 is made up of 14 amino acids. The germline gives CDR1 MDHEN, CDR2 SYDVKM. With 7 bases clipped from V and 8 bases from J, the junction kept 13 bases outside the gene matches.

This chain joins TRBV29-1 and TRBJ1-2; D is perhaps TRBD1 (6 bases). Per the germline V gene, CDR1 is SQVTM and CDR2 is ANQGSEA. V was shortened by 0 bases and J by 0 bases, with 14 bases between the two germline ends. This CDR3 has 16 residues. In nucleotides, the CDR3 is TGCAGCGTTGAAGATAGGGGCAGGGGCTCTAACTATGGCTACACCTTC. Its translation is CSVEDRGRGSNYGYTF.

The CDR3 region has the DNA TGTGCCAGCAGTGCCCCCGGGACAGGGTTATCCTACGAGCAGTACTTC. Its translation is CASSAPGTGLSYEQYF. The V gene is TRBV27, the J gene TRBJ2-7; 9 nucleotides match TRBD1. After removal of 5 bases from V and 1 base from J, the junction contained 9 bases not matched to a gene. The CDR3 loop spans 16 amino acids. Germline CDR1 reads MNHEY; CDR2 reads SMNVEV (reference sequence).

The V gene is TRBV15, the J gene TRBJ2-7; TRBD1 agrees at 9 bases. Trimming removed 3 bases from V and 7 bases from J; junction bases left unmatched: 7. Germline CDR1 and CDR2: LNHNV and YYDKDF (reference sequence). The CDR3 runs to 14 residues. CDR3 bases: TGTGCCACCAGCAGGGACAGGGGCATCGGTGAGCAGTACTTC. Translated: CATSRDRGIGEQYF. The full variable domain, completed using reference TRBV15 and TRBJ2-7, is DAMVIQNPRYQVTQFGKPVTLSCSQTLNHNVMYWYQQKSSQAPKLLFHYYDKDFNNEADTPDNFQSRRPNTSFCFLDIRSPGLGDTAMYLCATSRDRGIGEQYFGPGTRLTVT.

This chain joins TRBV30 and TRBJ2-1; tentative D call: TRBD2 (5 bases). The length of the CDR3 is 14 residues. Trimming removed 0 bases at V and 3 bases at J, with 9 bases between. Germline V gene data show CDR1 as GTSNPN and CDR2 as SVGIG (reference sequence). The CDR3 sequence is CAWSVGGIYNEQFF. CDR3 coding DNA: TGTGCCTGGAGTGTTGGAGGAATCTACAATGAGCAGTTCTTC.

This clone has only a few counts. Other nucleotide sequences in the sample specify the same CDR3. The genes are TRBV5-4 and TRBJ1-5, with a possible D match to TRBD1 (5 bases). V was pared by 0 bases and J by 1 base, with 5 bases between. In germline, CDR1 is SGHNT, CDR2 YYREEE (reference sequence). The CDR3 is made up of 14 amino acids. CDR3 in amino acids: CASSLGGSNQPQHF. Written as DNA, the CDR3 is TGTGCCAGCAGCTTGGGGGGGAGCAATCAGCCCCAGCATTTT.

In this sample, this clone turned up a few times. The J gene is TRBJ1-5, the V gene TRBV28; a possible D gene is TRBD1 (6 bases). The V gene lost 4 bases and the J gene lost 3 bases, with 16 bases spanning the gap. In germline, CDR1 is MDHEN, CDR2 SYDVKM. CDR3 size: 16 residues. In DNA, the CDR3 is TGTGCCAGCAGTTCGATTGGCAGGGGATTCAATCAGCCCCAGCATTTT. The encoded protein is CASSSIGRGFNQPQHF.

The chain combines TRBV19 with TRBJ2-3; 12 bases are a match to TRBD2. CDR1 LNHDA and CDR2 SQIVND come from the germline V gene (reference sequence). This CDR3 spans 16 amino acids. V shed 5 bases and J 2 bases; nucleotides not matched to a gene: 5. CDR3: CASSLGLAGPTDTQYF. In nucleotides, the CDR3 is TGTGCCAGTAGTCTAGGACTAGCGGGACCCACAGATACGCAGTATTTT.